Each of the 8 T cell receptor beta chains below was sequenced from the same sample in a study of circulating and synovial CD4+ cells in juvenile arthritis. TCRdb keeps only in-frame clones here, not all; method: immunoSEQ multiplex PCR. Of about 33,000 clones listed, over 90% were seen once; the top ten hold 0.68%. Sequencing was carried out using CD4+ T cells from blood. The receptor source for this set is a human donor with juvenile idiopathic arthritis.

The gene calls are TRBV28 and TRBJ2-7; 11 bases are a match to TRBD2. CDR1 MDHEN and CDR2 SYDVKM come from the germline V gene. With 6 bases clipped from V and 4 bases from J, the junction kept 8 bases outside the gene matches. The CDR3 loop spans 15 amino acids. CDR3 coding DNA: TGTGCCAGCAGAATGACCGGGACTAGCGGATACGAGCAGTACTTC. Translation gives CASRMTGTSGYEQYF.

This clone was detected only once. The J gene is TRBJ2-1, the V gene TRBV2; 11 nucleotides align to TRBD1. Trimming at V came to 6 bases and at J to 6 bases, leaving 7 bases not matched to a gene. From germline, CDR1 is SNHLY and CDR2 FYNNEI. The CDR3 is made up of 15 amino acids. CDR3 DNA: TGTGCCAGCAGCCGGGGACAGGGGGAAACCAATGAGCAGTTCTTC. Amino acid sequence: CASSRGQGETNEQFF.

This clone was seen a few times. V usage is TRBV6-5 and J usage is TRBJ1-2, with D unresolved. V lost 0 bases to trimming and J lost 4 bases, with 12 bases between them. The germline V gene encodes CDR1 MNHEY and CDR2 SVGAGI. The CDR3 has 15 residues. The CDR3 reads CASSYSSAGIYGYTF. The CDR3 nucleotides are TGTGCCAGCAGTTACTCGTCTGCGGGGATCTATGGCTACACCTTC.

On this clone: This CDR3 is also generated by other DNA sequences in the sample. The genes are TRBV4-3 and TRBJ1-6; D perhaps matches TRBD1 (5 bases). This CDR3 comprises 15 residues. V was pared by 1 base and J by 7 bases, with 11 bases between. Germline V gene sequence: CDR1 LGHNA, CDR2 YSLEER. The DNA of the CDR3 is TGCGCCAGCAGCCAAGGTGTGACAGTCAATTCACCCCTCCACTTT. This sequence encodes CASSQGVTVNSPLHF.

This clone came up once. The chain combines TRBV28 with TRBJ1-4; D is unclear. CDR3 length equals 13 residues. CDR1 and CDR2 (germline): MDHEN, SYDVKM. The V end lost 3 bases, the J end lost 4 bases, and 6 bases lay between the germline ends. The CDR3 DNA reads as TGTGCCAGCAGTTTTCAGGTTAATGAAAAACTGTTTTTT. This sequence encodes CASSFQVNEKLFF.

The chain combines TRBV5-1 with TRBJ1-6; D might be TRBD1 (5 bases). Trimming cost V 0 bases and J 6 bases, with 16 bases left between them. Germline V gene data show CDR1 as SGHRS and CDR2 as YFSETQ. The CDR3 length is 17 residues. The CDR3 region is CASSLALRTSRNSPLHF. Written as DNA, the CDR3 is TGCGCCAGCAGCTTGGCCCTCCGGACATCCCGTAATTCACCCCTCCACTTT.

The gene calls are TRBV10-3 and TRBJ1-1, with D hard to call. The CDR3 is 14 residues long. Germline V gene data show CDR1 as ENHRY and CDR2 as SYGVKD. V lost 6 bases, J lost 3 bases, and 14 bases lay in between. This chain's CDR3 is CAISDGLVDTEAFF. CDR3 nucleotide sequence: TGTGCCATCAGCGATGGACTGGTGGACACTGAAGCTTTCTTT.

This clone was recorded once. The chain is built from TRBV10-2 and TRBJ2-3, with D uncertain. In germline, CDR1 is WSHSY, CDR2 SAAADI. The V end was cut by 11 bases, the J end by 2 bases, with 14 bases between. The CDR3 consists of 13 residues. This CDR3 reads CALAGQDTDTQYF. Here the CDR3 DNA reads TGCGCCCTGGCCGGTCAGGACACAGATACGCAGTATTTT.